The clone carrying this TCR beta chain was picked up a small number of times. TCRdb analysed the 5' RACE reads with MiXCR anew, one entry per CDR3 protein. The top ten hold 11% to 15% of the sample, which has some 120,000 distinct CDR3 sequences, approximately 16% seen once. The CDR3 loop spans 19 amino acids. J was trimmed by 0 bases and V by 7 bases; bases with no gene match: 9. Germline lookup yields CDR1 LGHDT and CDR2 YNNKEL (reference sequence). The record originates from a study of T-cell memory formation after mild COVID-19. Study background: The two donors had largely donor-specific TCR clusters.

Sequenced material: PBMCs or a T cell subset sorted from them (not recorded which). The sequence was collected from an adult woman who had mild COVID-19 (a few samples of this study predate the infection). Cell type and time point are not known. J is TRBJ2-1 and V is TRBV3-1, with 16 bases aligning to TRBD2. The chain's CDR3 is CASTSGLAGGASSYNEQFF. In DNA, the CDR3 is TGTGCCAGCACCTCGGGACTAGCGGGAGGGGCAAGCTCCTACAATGAGCAGTTCTTC.